This T cell receptor (beta chain) is drawn from a study of T cells after yellow fever vaccination. Study details: Researchers used SMART-Seq v4 Ultra Low Input to prepare fractions that had low cell numbers.

TCRdb ran MiXCR on the 5' RACE reads and lists one entry per CDR3 protein. The sample shows under 200,000 distinct CDR3 sequences, approximately 11% of them seen only once. Study conclusions and caveats: Just a small share of clonotypes turned up in the CD4 compartment as well as the CD8 compartment. Weaker in magnitude, the secondary response showed a faster peak on day 5 versus 15. Among primary-vaccination clones, most reappeared after the booster, at 95% to 96% for CD4 and roughly 90% for CD8.

Details on this clonotype: The antigen is unknown.

This CDR3 comprises 11 residues. V lost 2 bases to trimming and J lost 13 bases; unmatched junction nucleotides: 3. Germline CDR1 and CDR2: SGHAT and FQNNGV. Source: CD8+ T cells sorted from PBMCs, taken 15 days after the yellow fever booster vaccination. The V gene is TRBV11-2, the J gene TRBJ1-2; 8 bases are shared with TRBD1. This TCR derives from a man aged 18 to 35 who received the YFV17D yellow fever vaccine. Here the CDR3 reads CASSLWDRTTF. CDR3 DNA sequence: TGTGCCAGCAGCTTATGGGACAGGACCACCTTC.